Below, 19 T cell receptor beta chains from the same sample are listed, as sequenced in a study of blood T cell repertoires in COVID-19. Repertoires were generated with immunoSEQ multiplex PCR, while TCRdb's copy carries only in-frame clones and drops some. Found here are about 190,000 clones, 84% of them singletons; the top ten hold 15% to 20%. The material sequenced was peripheral blood. These receptors were collected from a human donor in a cohort sampled during active COVID-19.

This clone was found once. The chain links TRBV7-9 to TRBJ1-5; D is unresolved. Per the germline V gene, CDR1 is SEHNR and CDR2 is FQNEAQ (reference sequence). The CDR3 has 13 residues. V was cut by 5 bases and J by 4 bases, with 9 bases left in between. The CDR3 region has the DNA TGTGCCAGCAGCCGCTCCCAGAATCAGCCCCAGCATTTT. This gives the protein CASSRSQNQPQHF.

V usage is TRBV5-1 and J usage is TRBJ2-3; 10 positions match TRBD2. V was clipped by 0 bases and J by 6 bases; unmatched bases: 7. The CDR3 has 16 residues. Per the germline V gene, CDR1 is SGHRS and CDR2 is YFSETQ. Here the CDR3 reads CASSLVLAGEGDTQYF. The CDR3 DNA is TGCGCCAGCAGCTTGGTGCTAGCGGGGGAGGGGGATACGCAGTATTTT.

The chain couples TRBV3-1 (or the pseudogene TRBV3-2) to TRBJ1-4, with D perhaps matching TRBD1 (6 bases). The CDR3 sequence is 13 residues long. Germline lookup yields CDR1 LGHDT and CDR2 YNNKEL (reference sequence). The V gene lost 3 bases and the J gene lost 8 bases, with 10 bases spanning the gap. DNA of the CDR3: TGTGCCAGCAGCCAGGGGGCCAAGGAAAAACTGTTTTTT. It specifies CASSQGAKEKLFF.

J is TRBJ2-3 and V is TRBV2; D uncertain. Trimming cost V 2 bases and J 6 bases, with 18 bases left between them. This CDR3 contains 16 residues. Germline V CDR1 and CDR2: SNHLY, FYNNEI. DNA of the CDR3: TGTGCCAGCAGTGAAACGGCGTTGGGCGTAAAGGATACGCAGTATTTT. Amino acid sequence: CASSETALGVKDTQYF.

The V call is TRBV29-1, the J call TRBJ2-1, with D perhaps matching TRBD2 (5 bases). Trimming left V 3 bases short and J 3 bases short, with 12 bases between. CDR3 length equals 14 residues. Germline-derived CDR1 and CDR2 are SQVTM and ANQGSEA. The DNA of the CDR3 is TGCAGCGTTGAGGCGGCGGGCCGCTACAATGAGCAGTTCTTC. Amino acids: CSVEAAGRYNEQFF.

The chain combines TRBV3-1 (or the pseudogene TRBV3-2) with TRBJ1-2, with 7 bases aligning to TRBD1. The V segment lost 1 base and the J segment 5 bases; nucleotides outside the gene matches: 10. CDR3 length equals 16 residues. Germline CDR1 is LGHDT and CDR2 is YNNKEL (reference sequence). The DNA for the CDR3 is TGTGCCAGCAGCCAAGGGCGTTCCGGGACAGATTATGGCTACACCTTC. Protein product: CASSQGRSGTDYGYTF.

The V call is TRBV5-1, the J call TRBJ2-5; D is perhaps TRBD2 (6 bases). The CDR3 is 15 amino acids. Trimming pared 5 bases from V and 0 bases from J, leaving 14 bases between. Germline V lookup: CDR1 SGHRS, CDR2 YFSETQ. The CDR3 is CASRMAGWDQETQYF. The CDR3 nucleotides are TGCGCCAGCAGAATGGCGGGATGGGACCAAGAGACCCAGTACTTC.

This clone is a singleton in its sample. The CDR3 region is CASSTRNGEQYF. Here the CDR3 DNA reads TGTGCCAGCAGCACTAGGAACGGCGAGCAGTACTTC. This chain connects TRBV6-6 to TRBJ2-7, with a weak D call TRBD2 (5 bases). Germline-derived CDR1 and CDR2 are MNHNY and SVGAGI (reference sequence). V lost 6 bases to trimming and J lost 6 bases, with 12 bases between them. This CDR3 is 12 amino acids long.

Many counts were recorded for this clone. This rearrangement joins TRBV19 to TRBJ1-5, with D perhaps matching TRBD1 (6 bases). This CDR3 has 14 amino acids. Trimming pared 3 bases from V and 5 bases from J, leaving 11 bases between. Germline V lookup: CDR1 LNHDA, CDR2 SQIVND (reference sequence). CDR3 nucleotide sequence: TGTGCCAGTAGTATCGGAGGACAGTATCAGCCCCAGCATTTT. This gives the protein CASSIGGQYQPQHF.

The chain has TRBV6-2 or TRBV6-3 and TRBJ1-5; D unclear. Trimming cost V 2 bases and J 2 bases, with 10 bases left between them. CDR1 MNHEY and CDR2 SVGEGT come from the germline V gene. There are 15 residues in the CDR3. CDR3 nucleotide sequence: TGTGCCAGCAGTTACGCGGGATGGGGCAATCAGCCCCAGCATTTT. Translating gives CASSYAGWGNQPQHF.

The chain joins TRBV28 to TRBJ2-7, with 7 bases fitting TRBD2. J was trimmed by 1 base and V by 5 bases; bases with no gene match: 2. Germline V gives CDR1 MDHEN, CDR2 SYDVKM. This CDR3 comprises 13 residues. The CDR3 reads CASSRTRSYEQYF. CDR3 DNA: TGTGCCAGCAGTAGGACTAGGTCCTACGAGCAGTACTTC. Full variable domain (rest looked up from reference TRBV28 and TRBJ2-7): DVKVTQSSRYLVKRTGEKVFLECVQDMDHENMFWYRQDPGLGLRLIYFSYDVKMKEKGDIPEGYSVSREKKERFSLILESASTNQTSMYLCASSRTRSYEQYFGPGTRLTVT.

The J gene is TRBJ2-2, the V gene TRBV5-4, with 13 bases matching TRBD2. Germline V gene data show CDR1 as SGHNT and CDR2 as YYREEE (reference sequence). This CDR3 spans 18 amino acids. The V gene end was trimmed by 0 bases and the J gene end by 1 base; junction bases not matched to a gene: 3. The CDR3 region has the DNA TGTGCCAGCAGCTTGGAGGGACTAGCGGGAAGGAACACCGGGGAGCTGTTTTTT. As protein: CASSLEGLAGRNTGELFF.

The chain couples TRBV5-5 to TRBJ2-3, with TRBD2 as a possible D gene (5 bases). This CDR3 region has 15 residues. V was cut by 4 bases and J by 0 bases, with 12 bases left in between. Looked up from germline, CDR1 is SGHKS and CDR2 is YYEKEE (reference sequence). The CDR3 sequence is CASSPDGISTDTQYF. The CDR3 coding sequence is TGTGCCAGCAGCCCGGACGGGATTAGCACAGATACGCAGTATTTT.

This clone has just one count. The chain joins TRBV30 to TRBJ1-1; D unresolved. The V end was cut by 2 bases, the J end by 5 bases, with 12 bases between. Germline loops: CDR1 GTSNPN, CDR2 SVGIG (reference sequence). CDR3 length equals 13 residues. The CDR3 here is CAWSIKSRTEAFF. Written as DNA, the CDR3 is TGTGCCTGGAGTATAAAGTCGAGGACTGAAGCTTTCTTT.

The chain employs TRBV19 and TRBJ2-3; no reliable D call. Deletions cut 6 bases from V and 0 bases from J, with 7 bases between. There are 13 residues in the CDR3. CDR1 LNHDA and CDR2 SQIVND come from the germline V gene (reference sequence). The CDR3 loop is CASRARSTDTQYF. Here the CDR3 DNA reads TGTGCCAGTAGAGCGCGTAGCACAGATACGCAGTATTTT. The entire variable domain, with the rest obtained from reference TRBV19 and TRBJ2-3, is as follows: DGGITQSPKYLFRKEGQNVTLSCEQNLNHDAMYWYRQDPGQGLRLIYYSQIVNDFQKGDIAEGYSVSREKKESFPLTVTSAQKNPTAFYLCASRARSTDTQYFGPGTRLTVL.

The chain carries TRBV4-1 and TRBJ2-3; TRBD2 agrees at 10 bases. Germline V gene sequence: CDR1 MGHRA, CDR2 YSYEKL. Unmatched junction bases numbered 5, after V lost 4 bases and J lost 4 bases. The CDR3 is made up of 15 amino acids. CDR3 DNA: TGCGCCAGCAGCCTGAGCGGGGGGGCCGCAGATACGCAGTATTTT. It specifies CASSLSGGAADTQYF.

J is TRBJ2-7 and V is TRBV5-6; TRBD1 matches 7 bases. This CDR3 is 16 amino acids long. V gave up 3 bases and J gave up 4 bases; unmatched junction bases: 13. Germline V lookup: CDR1 SGHDT, CDR2 YYEEEE. Here the CDR3 DNA reads TGTGCCAGCAGCTCCATTTTGGGGACAGAGCAATACGAGCAGTACGTC. Protein product: CASSSILGTEQYEQYV.

The chain joins TRBV6-2 or TRBV6-3 to TRBJ1-2; tentatively, D is TRBD1 (6 bases). From germline, CDR1 is MNHEY and CDR2 SVGEGT. The V and J ends lost 2 bases and 7 bases respectively, with 8 bases between them. The CDR3 is 12 residues long. The CDR3 sequence is CASSYRGTGYTF. The CDR3 bases are TGTGCCAGCAGTTACAGGGGGACTGGCTACACCTTC.

The chain links TRBV2 to TRBJ1-1, with a tentative D call TRBD1 (6 bases). Trimming pared 9 bases from V and 0 bases from J, leaving 23 bases between. Germline lookup yields CDR1 SNHLY and CDR2 FYNNEI. CDR3 length: 17 amino acids. The CDR3 region is CASQGSRFQVLNTEAFF. CDR3 coding DNA: TGTGCCAGTCAGGGGTCCCGGTTCCAGGTCTTGAACACTGAAGCTTTCTTT. The full variable domain, in which reference TRBV2 and TRBJ1-1 provide the parts outside the CDR3, is EPEVTQTPSHQVTQMGQEVILRCVPISNHLYFYWYRQILGQKVEFLVSFYNNEISEKSEIFDDQFSVERPDGSNFTLKIRSTKLEDSAMYFCASQGSRFQVLNTEAFFGQGTRLTVV.